One T cell receptor beta chain is described in this entry. The antigen it binds to is not known. No base quality information exists; no much larger clone differs at one position. This entry comes from a study of blood T cell repertoires in COVID-19 (dated by TCRdb to 2020 to 2022). For the study in its entirety: Samples from collaborators originated in the United States, Italy and Spain and spanned both the acute and convalescent phases of COVID-19. Samples were obtained from the ongoing ImmuneRACE study (first 160 participants) and from 1,000 to 1,500 subjects provided by 6 global collaborators. HLA class I and class II types, where available, came from metadata supplied by the sample provider rather than from assay-based typing. The prospective study material was composed of cDNA or gDNA derived from T cells, B-cell-depleted T cells, or PBMCs. The repertoires were released in a freely available public database intended as a resource for research on the immune response to SARS-CoV-2. Subjects who had been exposed to COVID-19, were actively infected with it, or had recovered from it provided the deeply sampled blood TCRbeta repertoires that made up the dataset. Nearly every sample came with metadata listing a de-identified subject ID, COVID-19 status, age in years and sex.

Overall results and qualifications from the work: The quantity of clinical and demographic metadata differed by source and by participant and was supplied without curation.

The V and J ends are trimmed by 4 bases and 4 bases, leaving 10 bases between them. The CDR3 covers 13 residues, taking in both the cysteine and the phenylalanine. CDR3 DNA only is kept here, 39 bases in frame from base 1. The germline V gene encodes CDR1 MGHRA and CDR2 YSYEKL. In Seattle, one collaborating source enrolled patients while the infection was active and tracked those patients longitudinally over the course of disease. Collaborating institutions collected whole blood in K2EDTA tubes following their own protocols. For TCRbeta analysis, collaborators shipped samples in one of three forms: frozen whole blood, isolated PBMCs, or DNA extracted from either of those sample types. TCRbeta CDR3 regions were amplified from genomic DNA using the immunoSEQ Assay, a bias-controlled multiplex PCR. Per the source publication's procedure: Nucleated cell counts per sample were estimated from amplification of reference gene primers within the assay. To quantify the absolute abundance of each unique TCRbeta CDR3 rearrangement, sequence reads were collapsed and filtered. For each sample, productive Simpson clonality was calculated as the square root of Simpson's diversity index over productive rearrangements. TCRdb stores this immuneACCESS table with in-frame sequences only. Part of the clones is absent; in the studies checked, under half of the shortfall reflects unresolved V genes, and no reason is known for the rest. Clone size and V and J calls were adopted from that table, with D and trimming inferred from the DNA. The sample yields 60,000 to 65,000 clones; around 83% were counted once. The top ten constitute approximately 10% of the sample.

The TCR comes from a man in his fifties with COVID-19, enrolled during active disease. Sequencing was done on a sample of peripheral blood. Recombination connected TRBV4-1 to TRBJ1-1; no D gene call is confident. The bases are TGCGCCAGCAGCCGAGGAGCTAGCACTGAAGCTTTCTTT. Its translation is CASSRGASTEAFF.